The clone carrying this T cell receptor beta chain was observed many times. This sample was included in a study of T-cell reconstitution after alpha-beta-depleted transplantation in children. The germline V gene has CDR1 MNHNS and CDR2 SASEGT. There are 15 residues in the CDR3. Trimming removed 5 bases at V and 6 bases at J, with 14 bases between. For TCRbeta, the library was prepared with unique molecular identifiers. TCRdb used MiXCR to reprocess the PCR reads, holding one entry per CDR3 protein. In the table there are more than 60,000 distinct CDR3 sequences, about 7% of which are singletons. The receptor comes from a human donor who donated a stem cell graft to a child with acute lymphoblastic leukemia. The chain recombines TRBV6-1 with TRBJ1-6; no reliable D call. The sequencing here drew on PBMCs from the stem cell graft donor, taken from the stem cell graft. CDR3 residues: CASSPEMTSNSPLHF. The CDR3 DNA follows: TGTGCCAGCAGTCCCGAAATGACTTCTAATTCACCCCTCCACTTT.